The rows below give T cell receptor beta chains drawn from one sample of a study of a mutant IDH1 vaccine in newly diagnosed glioma. Libraries were prepared by immunoSEQ multiplex PCR; TCRdb keeps only in-frame clonotypes and omits some of them. The table includes 20,000 to 25,000 clones, 93% detected once. Here the sequenced sample was PBMCs, taken from a glioma patient treated with radiotherapy, temozolomide or both. These receptors all come from a middle-aged man with glioma. Both conserved end residues are part of each CDR3. A D gene is named only where the DNA matches it firmly. Clone size is shown for a subset of rows, as once, few, many or a class of expanded clone.

d_call j_call clone_size v_call cdr3_nt cdr3_aa
. TRBJ2-7 . TRBV2 TGTGCCAGCAGTGAAGCGCGGCAGAGCTCCTACGAGCAGTACTTC CASSEARQSSYEQYF
. TRBJ2-5 . TRBV5-1 TGCGCCAGCAGCTTGTACGCCCTAGGTCCCGAAGAGACCCAGTACTTC CASSLYALGPEETQYF
. TRBJ2-5 . TRBV7-9 TGTGCCAGCAGCTTATCCCTGGACGGAGCCCAAGAGACCCAGTACTTC CASSLSLDGAQETQYF
. TRBJ1-5 . TRBV5-6 TGTGCCAGCAGCTTCAATCGGCGGGGTAATCAGCCCCAGCATTTT CASSFNRRGNQPQHF
TRBD1 TRBJ1-5 once TRBV7-8 TGTGCCAGCAGCGCCGGGACAGGGATTGCGAGCAATCAGCCCCAGCATTTT CASSAGTGIASNQPQHF
. TRBJ1-2 . TRBV29-1 TGCAGCGTTGAATACCCAAACCTCCGATCGGATGGCTACACCTTC CSVEYPNLRSDGYTF
. TRBJ2-2 . TRBV5-1 TGCGCCAGTGCCCCCGAGGGCAGGGCCGGGGAGCTGTTTTTT CASAPEGRAGELFF
. TRBJ2-3 . TRBV7-8 TGTGCCAGCAGCCTTGGGGGGACTCGTGCTAGCACAGATACGCAGTATTTT CASSLGGTRASTDTQYF
. TRBJ1-3 . TRBV7-2 TGTGCCAGCAGCCGGGACCCTGGAAACACCATATATTTT CASSRDPGNTIYF
TRBD1 TRBJ1-1 . TRBV18 TGTGCCAGCTCACCCCGACAGGGAAGCATCACTGAAGCTTTCTTT CASSPRQGSITEAFF
. TRBJ1-2 . TRBV27 TGTGCCAGCAAATCAGGGGAGGAATATGGCTACACCTTC CASKSGEEYGYTF
. TRBJ2-7 . TRBV4-1 TGCGCCAGCAGCCGGTCACCCTACAGCTCCTACGAGCAGTACTTC CASSRSPYSSYEQYF
. TRBJ2-1 . TRBV11-3 TGTGCCAGCAGCCCTGGGGATACCAATGAGCAGTTCTTC CASSPGDTNEQFF
TRBD2 TRBJ2-1 . TRBV6-4 TGTGCCAGCAGTACCCGGGGGGGTGCCGATGAGCAGTTCTTC CASSTRGGADEQFF
TRBD2 TRBJ2-1 . TRBV29-1 TGCAGCGTTGAAGATCGTGGCGGGAGGGACTATAGTTACAATGAGCAGTTCTTC CSVEDRGGRDYSYNEQFF
. TRBJ2-7 . TRBV6-5 TGTGCCAGCAGTTACCTTGGGCGGGAAGTTCCCTACGAGCAGTACTTC CASSYLGREVPYEQYF
. TRBJ1-2 . TRBV2 TGTGCCAGCGGCTTTGGGGGGGGCGCCTATGGCTACACCTTC CASGFGGGAYGYTF
. TRBJ1-2 . TRBV5-5 TGTGCCAGCAGCGGGGTAGGCAACAACTATGGCTACACCTTC CASSGVGNNYGYTF
. TRBJ1-2 . TRBV29-1 TGCAGCGTTGATCTAGGGACGATCTATGGCTACACCTTC CSVDLGTIYGYTF
. TRBJ1-5 . TRBV19 TGTGCCAGTAAGGCAGCTGGGCAGCCCCAGCATTTT CASKAAGQPQHF
. TRBJ2-5 . TRBV21-1 TGTGCCAGCAGCAAAAGGAACCCCGGGACCCAAGAGACCCAGTACTTC CASSKRNPGTQETQYF
TRBD1 TRBJ2-3 . TRBV19 TGTGCCAGTAGTAGACAGGGGGATACGCAGTATTTT CASSRQGDTQYF
. TRBJ2-7 . TRBV9 TGTGCCAGCAGCGTTGGAGTAAACTACGAGCAGTACTTC CASSVGVNYEQYF
TRBD1 TRBJ1-1 . TRBV29-1 TGCAGCGTGGAACAGGGGTCCACTGAAGCTTTCTTT CSVEQGSTEAFF
. TRBJ2-3 . TRBV30 TGTGCCTGGAGTGCAACGAGGGGGGGATCGACAGATACGCAGTATTTT CAWSATRGGSTDTQYF
TRBD1 TRBJ1-1 . TRBV11-2 TGTGCCAGCAGCTTGAAGGGGGCCGTGTCTGAAGCTTTCTTT CASSLKGAVSEAFF
TRBD1 TRBJ1-6 . TRBV5-6 TGTGCCAGCAGCTCAAACAGGGGCAATTCACCCCTCCACTTT CASSSNRGNSPLHF
. TRBJ2-3 . TRBV7-3 TGTGCCAGCAGCTTAGGTGGCAGGGGAAACACAGATACGCAGTATTTT CASSLGGRGNTDTQYF
TRBD2 TRBJ2-1 few TRBV4-2 TGTGCCAGCATGAGTAGCGGGGGATTCAATGAGCAGTTCTTC CASMSSGGFNEQFF
TRBD1 TRBJ1-1 . TRBV2 TGTGCCAGCAGTGAATTGGACAGGGTGATCTTGGGGAACACTGAAGCTTTCTTT CASSELDRVILGNTEAFF
TRBD1 TRBJ1-1 few TRBV19 TGTGCCAGTAGTATCGGGGACAGGGGCAAGACTGAAGCTTTCTTT CASSIGDRGKTEAFF
TRBD2 TRBJ2-5 once TRBV4-3 TGCGCCAGCAGCCAAGCGGCGACTAGCGGGTGGGAAGAGACCCAGTACTTC CASSQAATSGWEETQYF
. TRBJ1-5 . TRBV11-1 TGTGCCAGCAGCTTAGGAGGGGGTCAGCCCCAGCATTTT CASSLGGGQPQHF
TRBD1 TRBJ1-4 . TRBV18 TGTGCCAGCTCTCCTACAGGGGCATATGAAAAACTGTTTTTT CASSPTGAYEKLFF
. TRBJ2-6 . TRBV10-2 TGCGCCAGCAGCCAGGGTGCTGGGGCCAACGTCCTGACTTTC CASSQGAGANVLTF
TRBD1 TRBJ1-1 . TRBV19 TGTGCCAGTAGTACAGGGACAGTAAACACTGAAGCTTTCTTT CASSTGTVNTEAFF
. TRBJ2-7 . TRBV6-1 TGTGCCAGCAGTGATATAATATCGCTGCTATCCTCCTACGAGCAGTACTTC CASSDIISLLSSYEQYF
. TRBJ2-3 . TRBV27 TGTGCCAGCAGTTTAGGTGGGGTGGGTGTTACGCAGTATTTT CASSLGGVGVTQYF
TRBD1 TRBJ1-3 . TRBV5-4 TGTGCCAGCAGCTCCCCCGGGACAGGGACGAACACCATATATTTT CASSSPGTGTNTIYF
TRBD1 TRBJ2-5 . TRBV10-3 TGTGCCACTGGGACAGGGGGGGAGACCCAGTACTTC CATGTGGETQYF
TRBD1 TRBJ1-2 . TRBV29-1 TGCAGCGTCCTCCGGGACAGGGATCTTCAGGGCTACACCTTC CSVLRDRDLQGYTF
. TRBJ1-4 . TRBV15 TGTGCCACCAGCAGAACATGGGCTGCCTATACTAATGAAAAACTGTTTTTT CATSRTWAAYTNEKLFF
. TRBJ2-7 few TRBV27 TGTGCCAGCAGTTTATCCCTTGGGGGCTCCTACGAGCAGTACTTC CASSLSLGGSYEQYF
. TRBJ2-3 . TRBV7-8 TGTGCCAGCAGCCAAATAGCGGTGGGCCCCCGGAGCACAGATACGCAGTATTTT CASSQIAVGPRSTDTQYF
. TRBJ2-4 once TRBV7-9 TGTGCCAGCAGCCCTTCCGGAACAAACATTCAGTACTTC CASSPSGTNIQYF
TRBD1 TRBJ2-7 . TRBV4-1 TGCGCCAGCAGCCAATTTGCAGGGGGCGGAATCGAGCAGTACTTC CASSQFAGGGIEQYF
TRBD2 TRBJ2-7 once TRBV30 TGTGCCAGTACCTTAACTAGCGGGGGGCCAGCCTACGAGCAGTACTTC CASTLTSGGPAYEQYF
. TRBJ2-7 . TRBV7-3 TGTGCCAGCAGCATTGGGGACACTAGCTCCTACGAGCAGTACTTC CASSIGDTSSYEQYF
. TRBJ2-3 . TRBV7-2 TGTGCCAGCAGCTTAGTTGCTTACACAGATACGCAGTATTTT CASSLVAYTDTQYF
. TRBJ2-1 . TRBV4-1 TGCGCCAGCAGCCAATTTGCCCTAGGGAGCTCCTACAATGAGCAGTTCTTC CASSQFALGSSYNEQFF
TRBD1 TRBJ1-1 . TRBV5-1 TGCGCCAGCAGCCTGGACAGGGGAGGCACTGAAGCTTTCTTT CASSLDRGGTEAFF
. TRBJ2-1 . TRBV29-1 TGCAGCGTTGAAGTTTGGGGGACCTACAATGAGCAGTTCTTC CSVEVWGTYNEQFF